This T cell receptor beta chain was profiled in a study of cytomegalovirus exposure and HLA in healthy donors (dated by TCRdb to 2015 to 2018). Background on the whole study: In an earlier analysis of fewer than 750 of the donors, approximately 260 Gb of sequence data and some 100 million unique TCR beta sequences from 150 million to 200 million T cells were reported. Approximately 310 gigabases of sequencing data and tens of millions of unique TCR sequences were included in an early release covering around 600 HLA-typed donors. Among the roughly 390 genotyped donors, about 83% belonged to the genetic ancestry cluster associated with self-reported Caucasian donors. The study aimed to test whether signatures of past pathogen exposure could be identified by cataloging public T cell receptors. Using immunosequencing, the study profiled T cell repertoires from 666 subjects and related those repertoires to cytomegalovirus serostatus. In addition to the first cohort of 666 subjects, a separate validation cohort of over 90 different subjects was used. The study combined high-throughput TCR immunosequencing, statistical association of individual TCRs with disease status, and machine learning to predict cytomegalovirus infection status. To study patterns of TCR occurrence, a later analysis re-analyzed previously published TCR beta repertoires from 650 to 750 donors and added high-resolution HLA genotyping. Rather than drawing on any new phenotypic data, the later analysis identified candidate immune exposures from TCR beta sequences and the way those sequences occurred across donors. To decide whether each TCR beta V gene segment behaved as functional or pseudogenic, an earlier analysis of over 500 of the donors relied on high-throughput TCR beta sequencing. Donor age, sex, ethnicity and CMV serostatus were compiled together with the repertoire data. In a later genetic analysis, genome-wide SNP genotypes for 398 of the 666 donors were used, and that subset was treated as a discovery cohort. Every repertoire in the discovery cohort had been generated on one and the same sequencing platform. HLA typing covered class I and class II loci at four-digit resolution. The number of donors typed differed by locus, with roughly 629-640 for A, B, C, DRB1 and DQB1, 522 for DQA1, approximately 570 for DPA1, and some 440 for DPB1. Four to six DR-DQ haplotypes were handled as single units for association and clustering, since linkage in the cohort was strong. Across 398 genotyped donors of the cohort, an average of approximately 240,000 unique TCR beta nucleotide sequences per donor were sequenced, and roughly a sixth of those sequences were non-productive. Points the paper makes about the study in general: According to a later genetic analysis, donors in an Asian-associated ancestry cluster had fewer N-insertions in productive TCRs than the approximately 690-donor mean. A later analysis found that most CMV-associated TCR beta chains appeared HLA-restricted, with HLA associations seemingly driven largely by CMV exposure. In an earlier analysis of over 550 of the donors, most TCR beta V segments were observed in productive rearrangements about 87% or about 30% of the time, broadly matching IMGT annotations. In a later analysis, HLA-associated TCR beta chains were found to be more clonally expanded and to have lower generation probabilities than equally common non-associated chains. A later analysis associated about 17,000 TCR beta sequences with specific HLA alleles at a false discovery rate of 0.05. Because counts were too low, more than 15 rarely observed V segments, including chromosome 9 orphons, were excluded from the earlier analysis of 587 of the donors. An association between a missense DCLRE1C variant and V-gene and J-gene trimming of TCR beta chains was found in a later genetic analysis and replicated in an independent cohort. A cluster of highly shared sequence variants was judged likely to represent a technical artifact of the sequencing pipeline. While some public TCRs were present in many individuals, most TCR sequences turned up only very rarely across donors. According to a later analysis, parvovirus B19, influenza, CMV and Epstein-Barr virus appeared linked to several top co-occurrence clusters. Because the 87-base-pair reads could not distinguish some IMGT-functional V segments, including TRBV6-2 and TRBV6-3, those segments were excluded. The authors suggested that the approach could potentially be generalized to other disease states and immunological phenotypes. The study gave a list of some 150 TCR beta chains associated with cytomegalovirus. A further reported finding was that TCR beta sequences accurately predicted the HLA-A and HLA-B alleles for most subjects in the first cohort. Because some donors lacked HLA typing at each locus, the association tests relied only on the typed subset. The only immune exposure information available for the cohort was CMV serostatus. A few of the identified cytomegalovirus-associated TCR beta chains were confirmed in vitro to be specific for cytomegalovirus antigens. Assigning TCR associations to individual alleles was difficult when HLA alleles, especially DR and DQ, strongly co-occurred. Only TCR beta chains were sequenced in this cohort, and the absence of alpha or paired-chain data limited detectable features. Sequencing depth was assumed to be roughly uniform across donors in the presence/absence analyses, though that assumption may not hold. In a later analysis, TCR association rates were found to vary across HLA loci, with the most associated TCRs seen for DRB1 alleles and the fewest for HLA-C alleles. The classifier was reported to diagnose cytomegalovirus status with high specificity and sensitivity in both the original cohort and the validation cohort. Linkage disequilibrium might explain the correlated functional status among segregating V segments, but an unknown experimental factor could not be excluded.

As for this clone: The antigen this receptor binds is unknown. No base-level quality is on record; no much larger clone is a single base apart.

Reading the germline V gene (reference sequence) gives CDR1 WNHNN and CDR2 SYGVQD. The junction shows trimming of 7 bases on V and 4 bases on J, and the gene matches do not reach 23 bases of it. Inclusive of the bounding cysteine and phenylalanine, the CDR3 is 19 residues long. The DNA shown is the 57-base CDR3, in frame from base 1. In total, roughly 710 healthy bone marrow donors made up the cohort. Cohort members were all nominally healthy when sampled, although unrecorded immune exposures were likely present. The donor was CMV seropositive and was included in the group of 270 or so seropositive cohort members. A peripheral blood sample was provided by each donor, and peripheral blood mononuclear cells were used for TCR beta sequencing. The Qiagen DNeasy Blood Extraction Kit was used to extract genomic DNA from the blood cell samples. Preparation of the library involved the immunoSEQ multiplex PCR assay. For the multiplex PCR, a mixture combining 60 forward primers for TCR Vbeta segments and 13 reverse primers for TCR Jbeta segments was used. A multiplex PCR assay on genomic DNA amplified the CDR3 region of rearranged TCR beta genes. Amplified TCR beta libraries were sequenced as 87-base-pair reads on the Illumina HiSeq System. The authors' analysis ran thus. A later analysis counted some 74 million unique TCR beta chains across the 550 to 750 repertoires, and 9.5 million to 11 million of these chains were shared by at least two donors. Raw reads were error-corrected and collapsed into unique sequences with a nearest-neighbor algorithm that merged closely related sequences to remove PCR and sequencing errors. V, D and J gene segments were assigned by aligning CDR3 sequences to IMGT reference sequences. For a sequence to be retained, a match of at least six nucleotides was required to both a V gene segment and a J gene segment. A rearrangement was called productive if the CDR3 had no stop codons and remained in frame with V and J, and every other rearrangement was called non-productive. CDR3 was defined by IMGT convention, running from the second conserved V-encoded cysteine to the conserved J-encoded phenylalanine. Sequences without an unambiguous match to a single V gene segment were excluded from the earlier analysis of about 640 of the donors. An earlier analysis of a few hundred of the donors called V segments functional above 56.7% productive rearrangements and segregating when the between-donor standard deviation exceeded 5%. A statistical classification framework was built for diagnosing cytomegalovirus status from the catalog of TCR beta chain sequences. A later analysis assigned V and J genes by comparing TCR nucleotide sequences with IMGT/GENE-DB human TR gene sequences. In a later analysis, CDR3 sequences and most-parsimonious VDJ recombination scenarios were assigned using the TCRdist pipeline. In a later analysis, each TCR beta chain was defined by its CDR3 amino acid sequence together with its V-gene family, and reads without a unique V-gene family were excluded. In a later analysis, around 650 highly shared, low-generation-probability nucleotide sequences were removed to address suspected cross-contamination and a sequencing artifact. In a later analysis, a clonal expansion index was calculated for each public chain from normalized within-repertoire ranks of inferred template counts. Generation probabilities in a later analysis came from a VDJ recombination model fitted to out-of-frame rearrangements, and those results were checked against IGoR. Hypergeometric tests were used in a later analysis to score TCR-TCR, TCR-HLA and TCR-CMV co-occurrence, with a repertoire-size bias correction applied to the TCR pairs. A later analysis estimated false discovery rates by permuting HLA or CMV assignments 20 times. In a later analysis, co-occurring TCRs were grouped using DBSCAN, and TCRdist sequence similarity was added for clustering within HLA-allele-positive subsets. Repertoires with fewer than 30,000 or more than 120,000 public chains were left out of co-occurrence clustering, as were a handful of repertoires with anomalous nucleotide sharing. TCRdb stores this immuneACCESS table with in-frame sequences only. Part of the clones is absent; in the studies checked, under half of the shortfall reflects unresolved V genes, and no reason is known for the rest. V and J calls and clone size are those listed in that table; D and trimming were worked out from the DNA. A total of 130,000 or so clones appear in this sample, about 74% of them only once. Jointly, the top ten make up 6.6% of the sample.

This receptor was identified in a middle-aged man in good health and CMV-seropositive. The V and J segments used are TRBV10-1 and TRBJ2-7, and TRBD1 aligns with 9 junction nucleotides. What was sequenced was PBMCs. For the CDR3, the sequence is CASTWGRFGLGQGIYEQYF. The DNA sequence reads TGCGCCAGCACCTGGGGAAGGTTTGGCTTGGGACAGGGTATTTACGAGCAGTACTTC.